This T cell receptor (beta chain) was sequenced during a study of control samples from healthy donors and cancer patients. There are 14 residues in the CDR3. Looked up from germline, CDR1 is MGHDK and CDR2 is SYGVNS. With V trimmed by 2 bases and J by 4 bases, 3 bases remained unmatched. Assay: immunoSEQ multiplex PCR; the TCRdb copy retains only in-frame clones and omits some. The sample holds 200,000 to 250,000 clones, over 90% seen once. The chain combines TRBV25-1 with TRBJ2-5, with 8 bases identical to TRBD2. This clonotype was sampled from a man in his forties or fifties in good health. Sequenced sample: blood. The CDR3 DNA reads TGTGCCAGCAGTGAACGGGGACTAGGAGAGACCCAGTACTTC. Its translation: CASSERGLGETQYF.